The clone carrying this T cell receptor beta chain has only a few counts. Antigen: not known. The CDR3 is 14 residues long. The V end lost 0 bases, the J end lost 6 bases, and 12 bases lay between the germline ends. CDR1 MNHEY and CDR2 SVGAGI come from the germline V gene. The data were taken from a study of T cells in Graves' hyperthyroidism and ophthalmopathy. Study context: Prior to any treatment, at the point of initial diagnosis, peripheral blood was collected.

Hyperthyroidism patients were newly diagnosed, had disease duration under 2 months, and were aged 18 to 65 years. Those patients with uncontrolled infection, other autoimmune disease, pregnancy or lactation were excluded. Amplified TCR beta CDR3 regions derived from RNA transcripts. The HTBI set primed first-round TCR CDR3 RT-PCR. TCRdb used MiXCR to reprocess the multiplex PCR reads, holding one entry per CDR3 protein. The data contain 500,000 to 700,000 distinct CDR3 sequences, approximately 16% of them singletons. Study-wide results and caveats: The model identified upcoming ophthalmopathy a median approximately seven months ahead of onset.

The sequencing input was blood. The source of this sequence is a woman under 30 with Graves' hyperthyroidism. The chain employs TRBV6-5 and TRBJ2-7; weak D call: TRBD2 (6 bases). The CDR3 is CASSYSRPRGEQYF. The DNA of the CDR3 is TGTGCCAGCAGTTACTCGAGACCGCGGGGCGAGCAGTACTTC.